This T cell receptor (beta chain) emerged from a study of blood T cell repertoires in COVID-19. For the study at large: Donors in the United States, Italy and Spain gave samples during acute or convalescent COVID-19. T cells, B-cell-depleted T cells, or PBMCs supplied cDNA or gDNA.

This clone was observed a few times. Under the authors' procedure: Amplification of reference gene primers provided the estimated nucleated cell counts. Sequenced by immunoSEQ multiplex PCR; TCRdb stores in-frame clones only, minus some. Clonal size and the V and J genes are those of that table, whereas D and trimming came from the DNA. Of about 330,000 clones detected, around nine tenths appear once; the ten largest clones hold 3.5% to 4%. The CDR3 extends over 15 amino acids. Germline CDR1 reads SGHTA; CDR2 reads FQGNSA. V was cut by 1 base and J by 10 bases, with 16 bases left in between. The sample taken for sequencing was peripheral blood. The source of this sequence is a woman aged 50 to 60 with active or convalescent COVID-19. The chain has TRBV7-2 and TRBJ1-4; D possibly corresponds to TRBD1 (5 bases). CDR3 bases: TGTGCCAGCAGCTTAGGGGGGGAATGGAACGGAAAACTGTTTTTT. Translation: CASSLGGEWNGKLFF.